The count of the clone carrying this T cell receptor (beta chain) is one. The data derive from a study of lymphopenia after photon versus proton radiotherapy. The method was immunoSEQ multiplex PCR; TCRdb's version includes in-frame clones alone and lacks a portion of them. The data contain 60,000 or so clones, roughly 86% of them singletons. The CDR3 extends over 14 amino acids. CDR1 and CDR2 (germline): MNHEY, SVGAGI. Trimming took 0 bases from V and 3 from J, leaving 7 bases between them. The chain joins TRBV6-5 to TRBJ2-3, with D hard to call. The input for sequencing was peripheral blood, taken from a patient treated with photon-based radiotherapy. The sequence was obtained from a man aged 35 to 55 with gastric cancer. Here the CDR3 reads CASSYSRETDTQYF. The DNA of the CDR3 is TGTGCCAGCAGTTACTCGAGAGAGACAGATACGCAGTATTTT.